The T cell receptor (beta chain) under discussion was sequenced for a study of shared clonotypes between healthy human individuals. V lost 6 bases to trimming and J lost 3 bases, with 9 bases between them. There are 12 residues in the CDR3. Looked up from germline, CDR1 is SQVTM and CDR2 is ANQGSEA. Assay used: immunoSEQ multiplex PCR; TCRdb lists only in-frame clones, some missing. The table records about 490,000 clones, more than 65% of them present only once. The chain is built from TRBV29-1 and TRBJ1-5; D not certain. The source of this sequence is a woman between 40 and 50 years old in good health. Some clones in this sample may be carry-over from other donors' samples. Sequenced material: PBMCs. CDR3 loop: CSVRGDNQPQHF. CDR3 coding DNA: TGCAGCGTCCGGGGTGACAATCAGCCCCAGCATTTT.